What follows are 18 T cell receptor beta chains derived from one specimen sequenced in a study of human T cells and chemical hapten exposure (dated by TCRdb to the early 2020s). Library method: RACE. TCRdb shows the sequencer as NextSeq 500. TCRdb passed the public sequencing reads through fastp at Q25 and MiXCR, retaining productive beta sequences. Rows with a matching CDR3 protein are joined into one entry that keeps the most common DNA and genes. The sample yields 90,000 to 110,000 distinct CDR3 sequences; more than 7% were counted once. The biggest ten clones account for around 3.1% of the sample. Taken with the paper, the label for time point translates to: patch test 2, 6 weeks after DPC sensitization. This specimen's treatment or condition label, per the study, means: therapeutic diphenylcyclopropenone sensitization with weekly scalp DPC. The starting material was whole blood, obtained in connection with sensitization to the hapten diphenylcyclopropenone (DPC). These receptors were collected from a middle-aged woman with alopecia areata. Some clones in this sample may be carry-over from other donors' samples.

This clonotype was seen repeatedly, ten times or more. The chain couples TRBV7-2 to TRBJ2-1; a possible D gene is TRBD2 (5 bases). The CDR3 is made up of 17 amino acids. The germline V gene has CDR1 SGHTA and CDR2 FQGNSA. Trimming removed 5 bases from V and 4 bases from J, with 21 bases in between. CDR3 protein: CASSPQAGEVLYNEQFF. The CDR3 DNA follows: TGTGCCAGCAGCCCCCAGGCGGGCGAGGTACTTTACAATGAGCAGTTCTTC.

This clonotype has a handful of counts. The chain is built from TRBV29-1 and TRBJ2-7; unclear D gene. The germline CDR1 and CDR2 sequences are SQVTM and ANQGSEA. This CDR3 contains 12 residues. Written as DNA, the CDR3 is TGCAGTGGTGGTAGTAACCCTTACGAGCAGTACTTC. Its protein is CSGGSNPYEQYF.

With respect to this clonotype: A much larger clonotype is one base distant, so this may be a read error. The chain joins TRBV19 to TRBJ2-2; D is tentatively TRBD1 or TRBD2 (5 bases each). Germline V gene lookup returns CDR1 LNHDA and CDR2 SQIVND (reference sequence). CDR3 size: 16 residues. CDR3 region: CSSRLMGPGYTGELFF. In nucleotides, the CDR3 is TGTTCCAGTAGACTAATGGGGCCAGGGTACACCGGGGAGCTGTTTTTT.

This clonotype was counted ten times or more. This chain links TRBV6-1 with TRBJ2-4; 7 bases are shared with TRBD1. Germline CDR1 and CDR2: MNHNS and SASEGT. The trim removed 7 bases at V and 2 bases at J, leaving 11 bases unmatched. The CDR3 consists of 16 residues. The CDR3 reads CASTPDRDGTKNIQYF. The DNA for the CDR3 is TGTGCCAGCACCCCTGACAGGGATGGGACCAAAAACATTCAGTACTTC.

This clonotype was counted only a few times. This chain uses TRBV5-1 with TRBJ1-2; 7 nucleotides match TRBD1. The CDR3 sequence is 14 residues long. Germline CDR1 SGHRS, CDR2 YFSETQ. V trimming: 4 bases; J trimming: 7 bases; junction bases outside the gene matches: 10. This CDR3 reads CASSKPGQQAGYTF. CDR3 DNA: TGCGCCAGCAGCAAGCCGGGACAGCAAGCTGGCTACACCTTC. Combining the CDR3 with reference TRBV5-1 and TRBJ1-2 gives the whole variable domain KAGVTQTPRYLIKTRGQQVTLSCSPISGHRSVSWYQQTPGQGLQFLFEYFSETQRNKGNFPGRFSGRQFSNSRSEMNVSTLELGDSALYLCASSKPGQQAGYTFGSGTRLTVV.

This clonotype occurred a few times. The chain employs TRBV2 and TRBJ2-7; D unclear. The germline CDR1 and CDR2 sequences are SNHLY and FYNNEI. Trimming removed 6 bases from V and 4 bases from J, with 22 bases in between. This CDR3 is 16 amino acids long. In nucleotides, the CDR3 is TGTGCCAGCAGGGGAACATCGACCATATCACTGTACGAGCAGTACTTC. This codes for CASRGTSTISLYEQYF.

The rearrangement joins TRBV10-3 to TRBJ1-3; 7 positions match TRBD1. With 6 bases clipped from V and 3 bases from J, the junction kept 5 bases outside the gene matches. The CDR3 runs to 14 residues. Per germline, CDR1 ENHRY and CDR2 SYGVKD. This CDR3 is CAIRGTAGGNTIYF. The CDR3 coding sequence is TGTGCCATCAGGGGGACAGCGGGTGGAAACACCATATATTTT.

About this clonotype itself: A read error may explain this, as a much larger clone is one base away. The J gene is TRBJ1-4, the V gene TRBV12-3 or TRBV12-4, with TRBD1 matching 9 bases. J gave up 10 bases and V 5 bases, and 8 bases lay outside the gene matches. The CDR3 totals 14 residues. CDR3 nucleotides: TGTGCCAGCAGTACCTGGGGACAGGGTGGAAAACTGTTTTTT. Its translation: CASSTWGQGGKLFF.

This clonotype was detected a few times. This rearrangement joins TRBV7-6 to TRBJ2-2; TRBD1 agrees at 8 bases. V shed 5 bases and J 3 bases; nucleotides not matched to a gene: 8. CDR1 and CDR2 from the germline V gene are SGHVS and FNYEAQ. This CDR3 comprises 16 residues. The CDR3 coding sequence is TGTGCCAGCAGCCCCTATTGGGGACAGGACACCGGGGAGCTGTTTTTT. This translates into CASSPYWGQDTGELFF.

This clonotype was picked up many times. This chain links TRBV9 with TRBJ1-2; possibly TRBD1 for D (5 bases). The CDR3 runs 13 residues. The V gene's germline CDR1 is SGDLS and CDR2 YYNGEE. Trimming took off 4 bases at V and 1 base at J, with 8 bases between the two ends. DNA of the CDR3: TGTGCCAGCAGCCAGGGAAATAACTATGGCTACACCTTC. It specifies CASSQGNNYGYTF.

This clonotype was seen only a few times. The chain carries TRBV6-6 and TRBJ1-3, with D uncertain. Germline V lookup: CDR1 MNHNY, CDR2 SVGAGI (reference sequence). Trimming pared 2 bases from V and 3 bases from J, leaving 2 bases between. This CDR3 spans 12 amino acids. The CDR3 spells CASSYNGNTIYF. Written as DNA, the CDR3 is TGTGCCAGCAGTTACAATGGAAACACCATATATTTT.

This clonotype has a count of ten or more. CDR3 DNA sequence: TGTGCCAGCAGCTCCGGGACAGGGAACTATGGCTACACCTTC. This gives the protein CASSSGTGNYGYTF. This chain joins TRBV7-2 and TRBJ1-2, with 9 bases fitting TRBD1. After removal of 4 bases from V and 2 bases from J, the junction contained 2 bases not matched to a gene. CDR1 and CDR2 from the germline V gene are SGHTA and FQGNSA. The CDR3 covers 14 residues.

As regards this clonotype: The junction differs from germline at one of its ends, possibly a read error. V is TRBV5-1 and J is TRBJ1-1, with D unresolved. Germline CDR1 reads SGHRS; CDR2 reads YFSETQ. The CDR3 spans 13 residues. CDR3 protein: CATSFEDPMEAFF. For the CDR3, the DNA is TGCGCCACCAGCTTCGAGGACCCAATGGAGGCTTTCTTT.

The chain combines TRBV7-9 with TRBJ1-6, with 9 bases that match TRBD1. The CDR3 extends over 14 amino acids. J lost 7 bases, V lost 4 bases, and 2 bases had no gene match. Germline loops: CDR1 SEHNR, CDR2 FQNEAQ (reference sequence). For the CDR3, the DNA is TGTGCCAGCAGCTCGGACAGGGGAAATTCACCCCTCCACTTT. It encodes CASSSDRGNSPLHF.

This clonotype was observed many times. The V and J genes are TRBV7-9 and TRBJ2-7; tentative D call: TRBD2 (6 bases). There are 14 residues in the CDR3. The germline V gene has CDR1 SEHNR and CDR2 FQNEAQ (reference sequence). Trimming shortened V by 6 bases and J by 0 bases, and 12 bases separated the two germline ends. In DNA form, the CDR3 reads TGTGCCAGCAGTCACGGGGGATCCTCCTACGAGCAGTACTTC. Residues: CASSHGGSSYEQYF.

In this sample, this clonotype turned up a few times. The genes are TRBV7-2 and TRBJ2-7; possibly TRBD2 for D (5 bases). This CDR3 comprises 15 residues. Deletions cut 2 bases from V and 3 bases from J, with 14 bases between. Germline V gene data show CDR1 as SGHTA and CDR2 as FQGNSA. CDR3 bases: TGTGCCAGCAGCTTACGGGCGGAGGCCAACTACGAGCAGTACTTC. Its translation: CASSLRAEANYEQYF.

To note about this clonotype: Since a much larger clone is just one base distant, this may be a read error. The CDR3 nucleotides are TGTGCCAACAGTCCCAGACAGGGGGCGCGAAATGAGCAGTTCTTC. It translates to CANSPRQGARNEQFF. The chain combines TRBV6-5 with TRBJ2-1; 10 bases fit TRBD1. This CDR3 is built from 15 residues. Per the germline V gene, CDR1 is MNHEY and CDR2 is SVGAGI.

This clonotype has just a few counts. V is TRBV12-3 or TRBV12-4 and J is TRBJ2-1; 11 nucleotides line up with TRBD2. This CDR3 region has 16 residues. The V and J ends lost 4 bases and 1 base, in that order; junction bases with no gene match: 3. The CDR3 region has the DNA TGTGCCAGCAGTTCCCTAGCGGGGGGTTCCTACAATGAGCAGTTCTTC. As protein: CASSSLAGGSYNEQFF.